Described below is a single TCR beta chain sequence and its context. Antigen unknown. This entry is derived from a study of Graves' ophthalmopathy and Graves' hyperthyroidism. The diagnostic workup employed clinical symptoms, serum thyroxine, TRAb, thyroid ultrasound and orbital computed tomography. General study results and limits: A classifier, a 13-signature model, separated ophthalmopathy from stable hyperthyroidism with approximately 88% sensitivity and 65% to 83% specificity.

The CDR3 runs 11 residues. Trimming cost V 2 bases and J 12 bases, with 13 bases left between them. The germline CDR1 and CDR2 sequences are DFQATT and SNEGSKA (reference sequence). The TCR beta CDR3 regions underwent amplification from RNA transcripts. An initial RT-PCR round employing HTBI primers preceded a second-round multiplex PCR. TCRdb redid the calling of the multiplex PCR reads with MiXCR, one entry per CDR3 protein. The sample consists of over a million distinct CDR3 sequences, about 35% of them appearing once. This sequence originates from an adult man with Graves' hyperthyroidism. The chain joins TRBV20-1 to TRBJ1-1; D is uncertain. Sample: peripheral blood or thyroid tissue (not recorded which). DNA for the CDR3: TGCAGTGCTAGAAAGAGGTCAGTGTCTTTCTTT. It is translated as CSARKRSVSFF.